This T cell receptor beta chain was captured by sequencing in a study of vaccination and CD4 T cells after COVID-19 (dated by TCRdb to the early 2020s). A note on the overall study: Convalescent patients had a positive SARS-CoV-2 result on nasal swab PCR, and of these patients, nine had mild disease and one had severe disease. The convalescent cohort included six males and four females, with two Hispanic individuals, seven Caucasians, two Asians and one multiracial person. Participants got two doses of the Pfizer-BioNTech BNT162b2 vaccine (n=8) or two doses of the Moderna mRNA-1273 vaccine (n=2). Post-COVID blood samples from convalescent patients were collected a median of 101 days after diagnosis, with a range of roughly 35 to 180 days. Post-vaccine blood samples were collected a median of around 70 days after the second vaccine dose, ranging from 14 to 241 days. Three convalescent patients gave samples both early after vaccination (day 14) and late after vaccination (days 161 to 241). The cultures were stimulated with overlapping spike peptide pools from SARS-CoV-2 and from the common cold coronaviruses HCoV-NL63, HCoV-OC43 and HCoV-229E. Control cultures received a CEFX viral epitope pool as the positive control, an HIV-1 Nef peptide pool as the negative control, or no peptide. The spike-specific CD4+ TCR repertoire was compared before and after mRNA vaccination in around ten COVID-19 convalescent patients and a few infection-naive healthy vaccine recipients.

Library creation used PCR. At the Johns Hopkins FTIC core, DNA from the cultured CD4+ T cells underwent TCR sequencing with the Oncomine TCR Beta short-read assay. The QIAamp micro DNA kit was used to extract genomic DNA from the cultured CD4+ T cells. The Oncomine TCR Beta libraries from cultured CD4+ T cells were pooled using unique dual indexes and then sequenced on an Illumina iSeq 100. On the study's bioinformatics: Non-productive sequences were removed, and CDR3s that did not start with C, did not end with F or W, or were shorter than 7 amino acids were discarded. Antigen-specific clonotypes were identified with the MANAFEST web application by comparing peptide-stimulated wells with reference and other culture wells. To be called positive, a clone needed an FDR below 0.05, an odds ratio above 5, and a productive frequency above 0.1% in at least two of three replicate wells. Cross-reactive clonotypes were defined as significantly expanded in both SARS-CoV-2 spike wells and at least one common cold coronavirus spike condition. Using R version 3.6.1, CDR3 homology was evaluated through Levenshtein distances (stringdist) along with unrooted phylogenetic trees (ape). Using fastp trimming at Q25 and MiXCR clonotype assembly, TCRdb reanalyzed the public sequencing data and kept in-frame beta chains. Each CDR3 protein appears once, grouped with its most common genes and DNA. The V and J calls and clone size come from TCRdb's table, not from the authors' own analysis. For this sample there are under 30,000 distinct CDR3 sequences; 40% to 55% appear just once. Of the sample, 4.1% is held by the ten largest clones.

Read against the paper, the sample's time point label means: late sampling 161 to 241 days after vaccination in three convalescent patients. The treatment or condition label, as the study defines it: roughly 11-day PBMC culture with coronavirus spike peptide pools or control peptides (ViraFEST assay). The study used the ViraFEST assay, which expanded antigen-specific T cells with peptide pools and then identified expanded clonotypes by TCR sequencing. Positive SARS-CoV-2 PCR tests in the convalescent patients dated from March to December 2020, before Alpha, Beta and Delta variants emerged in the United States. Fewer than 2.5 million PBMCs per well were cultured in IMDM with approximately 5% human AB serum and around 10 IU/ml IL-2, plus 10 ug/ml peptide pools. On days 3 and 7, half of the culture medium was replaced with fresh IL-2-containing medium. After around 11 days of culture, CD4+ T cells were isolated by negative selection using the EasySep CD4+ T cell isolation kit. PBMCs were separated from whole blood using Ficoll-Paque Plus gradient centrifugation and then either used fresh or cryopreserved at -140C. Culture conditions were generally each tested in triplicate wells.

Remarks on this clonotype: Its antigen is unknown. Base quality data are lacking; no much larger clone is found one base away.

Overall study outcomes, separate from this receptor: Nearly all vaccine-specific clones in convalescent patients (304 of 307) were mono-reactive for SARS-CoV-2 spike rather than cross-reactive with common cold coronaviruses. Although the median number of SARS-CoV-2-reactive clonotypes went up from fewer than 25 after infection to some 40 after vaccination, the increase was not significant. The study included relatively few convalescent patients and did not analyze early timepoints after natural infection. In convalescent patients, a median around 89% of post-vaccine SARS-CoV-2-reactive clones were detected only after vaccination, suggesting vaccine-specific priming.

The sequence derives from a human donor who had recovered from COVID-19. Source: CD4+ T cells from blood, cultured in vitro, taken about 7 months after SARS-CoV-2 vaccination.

DNA sequence: TGTGCCAGCAGCTTGTCTAGCGGGTCTGGGGGGCTACTTTCCTACAATGAGCAGTTCTTC. Its protein reads: CASSLSSGSGGLLSYNEQFF. Rearrangement joined TRBV7-9 to TRBJ2-1, with TRBD2 identical over 8 junction bases. V loses 3 bases at its end and J loses 1 base; junction bases beyond the gene matches: 17. CDR1 and CDR2 are drawn from the germline V gene (reference sequence): SEHNR, FQNEAQ. The CDR3 holds 20 amino acids from the cysteine to the phenylalanine. Only the CDR3 portion is preserved as DNA: 60 bases, with reading frame beginning at the first base.